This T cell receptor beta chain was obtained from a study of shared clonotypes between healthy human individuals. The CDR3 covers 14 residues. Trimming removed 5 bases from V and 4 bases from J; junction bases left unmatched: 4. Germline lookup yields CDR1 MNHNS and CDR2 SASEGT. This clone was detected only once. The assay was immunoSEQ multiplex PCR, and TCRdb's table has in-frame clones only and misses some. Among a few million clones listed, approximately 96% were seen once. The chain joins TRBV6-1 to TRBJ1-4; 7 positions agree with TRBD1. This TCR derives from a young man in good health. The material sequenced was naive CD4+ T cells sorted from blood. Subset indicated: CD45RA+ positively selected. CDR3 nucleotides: TGTGCCAGCAGTTCACAGGGGCATAATGAAAAACTGTTTTTT. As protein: CASSSQGHNEKLFF.